These T cell receptor beta chains were read from a single sample in a study of glioma-infiltrating T cells after dendritic cell vaccination. Method: immunoSEQ multiplex PCR; TCRdb's copy keeps in-frame clones and lacks some. The table includes tens of thousands of clones, under 85% detected once. The material was blood, obtained after dendritic cell vaccination. The receptors were sampled from a human donor with glioblastoma. Both conserved end residues are trimmed from each CDR3.

J gene | V gene | CDR3 protein
TRBJ2-2 | TRBV10-3 | ATGQGPLGELF
TRBJ2-3 | TRBV19 | ASSILAGTDTQY
TRBJ2-2 | TRBV7-8 | ASSLTGPANTGELF
TRBJ1-4 | TRBV5-4 | ASSLARTEKLF
TRBJ2-1 | TRBV7-2 | ASSFSSGGPNNEQF
TRBJ1-6 | TRBV5-1 | ASSRGGQGTNSPLH
TRBJ1-2 | TRBV7-8 | ASSTGTQANYGYT
TRBJ2-3 | TRBV25-1 | ASRSVGQGTTDTQY
TRBJ1-2 | TRBV5-8 | ASSLPDRVGYT
TRBJ2-1 | TRBV5-4 | ASSLAQIRGRNEQF
TRBJ2-1 | TRBV2 | ASSTLDSPSSYNEQF
TRBJ2-7 | TRBV6-5 | ASRRDRVIEEQY
TRBJ1-2 | TRBV9 | ASSAQDRGGYGYT
TRBJ2-1 | TRBV6-5 | ASSPVQDSYNEQF
TRBJ1-2 | TRBV10-3 | AIKGDRVEGYT
TRBJ2-1 | TRBV28 | ASSFGGLAGEQF
TRBJ2-3 | TRBV7-3 | ASSLASGEANTQY
TRBJ2-2 | TRBV4-3 | ASSREGTSGGEDTGELF
TRBJ2-3 | TRBV4-1 | ASSQVLAGDADTQY
TRBJ2-1 | TRBV7-2 | ASSQWQVTYNEQF
TRBJ1-6 | TRBV27 | ASSPTGGDSPLH
TRBJ2-2 | TRBV25-1 | ASSDDRGATGELF
TRBJ2-7 | TRBV19 | ASSIARTEPYEQY
TRBJ2-5 | TRBV7-2 | ASSLGLAGGQETQY
TRBJ1-1 | TRBV2 | ASSVSYQNTEAF
TRBJ1-1 | TRBV5-1 | ASSLGDRGWKTEAF
TRBJ2-7 | TRBV10-3 | AISFGGQGSYEQY
TRBJ1-4 | TRBV6-5 | ASSYDGQTNEKLF
TRBJ1-2 | TRBV5-6 | ASSLEGENYGYT
TRBJ1-2 | TRBV2 | ASSVGGRVDYGYT
TRBJ2-3 | TRBV2 | ASRERTSTDTQY
TRBJ2-7 | TRBV14 | ASPGLGELGTRDEQY
TRBJ2-5 | TRBV2 | ASTKADQETQY